This record covers a single TCR beta chain. What it binds is unknown. This specimen comes from a study of cytomegalovirus exposure and HLA in healthy donors. Notes on the study in general: Investigators reported 150 to 200 TCR beta chains as tied to cytomegalovirus.

Germline lookup yields CDR1 LGHNA and CDR2 YNFKEQ. The V end lost 1 base, the J end lost 2 bases, and 15 bases lay between the germline ends. The CDR3 length is 17 residues. In the PCR, 60 Vbeta and 13 Jbeta primers were used. The method was immunoSEQ multiplex PCR; TCRdb's version includes in-frame clones alone and lacks a portion of them. The table records some 150,000 clones, less than 80% of them present only once. Among the donors, all were healthy bone marrow donors. Sequenced input: PBMCs. The receptor's source is a man over 45 in good health and CMV-seropositive. The chain carries TRBV4-2 and TRBJ1-3; D gene uncertain. The CDR3 region has the DNA TGTGCCAGCAGCCAAGTATCCCTCGGGGTGACTGGAAACACCATATATTTT. It is translated as CASSQVSLGVTGNTIYF.